This T cell receptor (beta chain) comes out of a study of control samples from healthy donors and cancer patients. V gave up 0 bases and J gave up 9 bases, with 6 bases separating them. The CDR3 has 13 residues. CDR1 is MNHEY and CDR2 is SVGEGT in the germline V gene. The data were produced by immunoSEQ multiplex PCR, yet TCRdb's version contains in-frame clones alone and is incomplete. This table holds around 29,000 clones, 70% to 80% found once. This clone was seen only once. Sequencing used PBMCs. The receptor comes from a man in his sixties with head and neck cancer. The chain combines TRBV6-2 or TRBV6-3 with TRBJ1-6; D is ambiguous. CDR3 nucleotides: TGTGCCAGCAGTTACTCGAAGGGTTCACCCCTCCACTTT. It encodes CASSYSKGSPLHF.